This is a list of T cell receptor beta chains from one sample in a study of shared clonotypes between healthy human individuals. Here immunoSEQ multiplex PCR was the method, and the copy in TCRdb shows in-frame clones only, minus some. The sample shows hundreds of thousands of clones, more than 70% of them seen only once. The sample taken for sequencing was memory CD4+ T cells sorted from blood. These receptors all stem from a woman aged 25 to 39 in good health. The CDR3 runs from the conserved cysteine through the conserved F or W. The D gene is left open where the match is weak. Where a row states a size, it is once, few, many or the class of an expanded clone; other rows omit it.

TRBD1 | few | TRBJ1-3 | 11 | TRBV10-3 | CAISEFGQVYF | TGTGCCATCAGTGAGTTCGGACAGGTATATTTT
NA | few | TRBJ2-7 | 13 | TRBV2 | CASNFAGTYEQYF | TGTGCCAGCAATTTTGCAGGGACCTACGAGCAGTACTTC
NA | NA | TRBJ2-1 | 12 | TRBV28 | CASSLPKLEQFF | TGTGCCAGCAGTTTACCCAAGCTGGAGCAGTTCTTC
NA | few | TRBJ2-7 | 13 | TRBV6-4 | CASSVGTGFEQYF | TGTGCCAGCAGTGTGGGTACAGGTTTCGAGCAGTACTTC
NA | once | TRBJ2-7 | 15 | TRBV6-5 | CASSYSTRAVGEQYF | TGTGCCAGCAGTTACTCCACTCGAGCTGTAGGCGAGCAGTACTTC
NA | once | TRBJ1-4 | 15 | TRBV7-7 | CASSLGSRANEKLFF | TGTGCCAGCAGCTTGGGGAGCAGAGCAAATGAAAAACTGTTTTTT
NA | NA | TRBJ1-3 | 14 | TRBV6-5 | CASSYTASGNTIYF | TGTGCCAGCAGTTATACGGCATCTGGAAACACCATATATTTT
NA | NA | TRBJ1-5 | 12 | TRBV29-1 | CSVGEMDQPQHF | TGCAGCGTTGGCGAGATGGATCAGCCCCAGCATTTT
TRBD1 | NA | TRBJ1-5 | 15 | TRBV6-1 | CASSGRTGRNQPQHF | TGTGCCAGCAGTGGACGGACAGGGCGCAATCAGCCCCAGCATTTT
NA | NA | TRBJ2-7 | 12 | TRBV7-9 | CASSSPYNEQYF | TGTGCCAGCAGCTCCCCCTATAACGAGCAGTACTTC
TRBD1 | NA | TRBJ2-3 | 14 | TRBV5-1 | CATRDRGLTDTQYF | TGCGCCACCAGGGACAGGGGGCTAACAGATACGCAGTATTTT
NA | NA | TRBJ2-7 | 15 | TRBV19 | CASSRGGISPYEQYF | TGTGCCAGTAGTAGAGGCGGGATCTCCCCCTACGAGCAGTACTTC
NA | NA | TRBJ2-7 | 11 | TRBV28 | CASSFGYEQYF | TGTGCCAGCAGTTTTGGGTACGAGCAGTACTTC
NA | few | TRBJ1-1 | 12 | TRBV28 | CASSRTTAEAFF | TGTGCCAGCAGCCGGACCACGGCTGAAGCTTTCTTT
TRBD2 | NA | TRBJ2-1 | 15 | TRBV28 | CASSNLAGYYNEQFF | TGTGCCAGCAGCAATCTAGCGGGATACTACAATGAGCAGTTCTTC
TRBD1 | NA | TRBJ2-7 | 15 | TRBV4-1 | CASSHADRGLHEQYF | TGCGCCAGCAGCCACGCGGACAGGGGGCTCCACGAGCAGTACTTC
TRBD1 | NA | TRBJ2-3 | 14 | TRBV30 | CAWRGQGARDTQYF | TGTGCCTGGAGAGGCCAGGGGGCGCGGGATACGCAGTATTTT
NA | many | TRBJ2-1 | 14 | TRBV25-1 | CASSEGSRNNEQFF | TGTGCCAGCAGTGAGGGGTCTAGAAACAATGAGCAGTTCTTC
TRBD2 | few | TRBJ2-2 | 20 | TRBV28 | CASSHIIDAPLAEDTGELFF | TGTGCCAGCAGCCATATTATTGACGCCCCCCTAGCGGAAGACACCGGGGAGCTGTTTTTT
TRBD2 | NA | TRBJ2-3 | 15 | TRBV5-1 | CASRATSGSSDTQYF | TGCGCCAGCAGAGCGACTAGCGGGAGTTCAGATACGCAGTATTTT
TRBD1 | NA | TRBJ1-2 | 15 | TRBV6-5 | CASSTPGQGPYGYTF | TGTGCCAGCAGTACGCCTGGACAGGGACCGTATGGCTACACCTTC
NA | NA | TRBJ2-6 | 15 | TRBV28 | CASSLYGSGANVLTF | TGTGCCAGCAGTTTATACGGTTCTGGGGCCAACGTCCTGACTTTC